The 21 T cell receptor beta chains reported below all come from one sample, sequenced in a study of PD-1 blockade in mismatch repair-deficient tumors. Repertoires were generated with immunoSEQ multiplex PCR, while TCRdb's copy carries only in-frame clones and drops some. The repertoire holds around 62,000 clones, with about 78% as singletons. The specimen comprised peripheral blood, sampled 2 weeks after starting pembrolizumab. These receptor sequences come from an adult with mismatch repair-deficient cancer.

V usage is TRBV19 and J usage is TRBJ1-2, with 7 bases identical to TRBD1. This CDR3 has 15 amino acids. Germline assignment: CDR1 LNHDA and CDR2 SQIVND (reference sequence). V trimming: 8 bases; J trimming: 8 bases; junction bases outside the gene matches: 17. CDR3 amino acids: CASRNRPGTEGGYTF. The DNA of the CDR3 is TGTGCCAGTCGGAATCGACCCGGGACAGAGGGCGGCTACACCTTC.

The chain links TRBV6-1 to TRBJ1-3, with 7 bases matching TRBD1. CDR1 MNHNS and CDR2 SASEGT come from the germline V gene. V lost 7 bases, J lost 2 bases, and 8 bases stayed unmatched. The CDR3 spans 15 residues. The CDR3: CASKEDREPGNTIYF. In nucleotides, the CDR3 is TGTGCCAGCAAAGAAGACAGGGAGCCTGGAAACACCATATATTTT.

This clone was counted between two and nine times. The V call is TRBV6-5, the J call TRBJ1-2; a possible D gene is TRBD1 (5 bases). Trimming took 2 bases from V and 5 from J, leaving 12 bases between them. Germline CDR1 MNHEY, CDR2 SVGAGI. The CDR3 is 14 amino acids. The CDR3 DNA is TGTGCCAGCAGTTACCTTTCCCAGGGTTATGGCTACACCTTC. It yields the protein CASSYLSQGYGYTF.

This chain uses TRBV7-2 with TRBJ2-1; D tentatively reads TRBD1 or TRBD2 (5 bases each). The V end was cut by 5 bases, the J end by 15 bases, with 20 bases between. Germline CDR1 is SGHTA and CDR2 is FQGNSA. This CDR3 is 13 amino acids long. CDR3 residues: CASSPGTLVGPFF. The DNA for the CDR3 is TGTGCCAGCAGCCCGGGCACACTAGTGGGGCCGTTCTTC.

This chain uses TRBV6-1 with TRBJ2-7; the match to TRBD1 covers 8 bases. V was pared by 3 bases and J by 3 bases, with 7 bases of the junction left unmatched. This CDR3 has 15 residues. Germline CDR1 is MNHNS and CDR2 is SASEGT. CDR3 amino acids: CASSDRTGQHYEQYF. The CDR3, as DNA: TGTGCCAGCAGTGATAGGACAGGGCAACACTACGAGCAGTACTTC.

This clone has only one observation. The gene calls are TRBV5-6 and TRBJ1-4, with D uncertain. Germline CDR1 and CDR2: SGHDT and YYEEEE. This CDR3 contains 15 residues. V was shortened by 3 bases and J by 8 bases, with 17 bases between the two germline ends. The CDR3 region has the DNA TGTGCCAGCAGCTCTGGGTCTCCCTCCCCAGAAAAACTGTTTTTT. The encoded protein is CASSSGSPSPEKLFF. Full variable domain (missing parts from reference TRBV5-6 and TRBJ1-4): DAGVTQSPTHLIKTRGQQVTLRCSPKSGHDTVSWYQQALGQGPQFIFQYYEEEERQRGNFPDRFSGHQFPNYSSELNVNALLLGDSALYLCASSSGSPSPEKLFFGSGTQLSVL.

This chain connects TRBV5-1 to TRBJ2-1; the match to TRBD1 covers 9 bases. Germline V lookup: CDR1 SGHRS, CDR2 YFSETQ. V lost 3 bases to trimming and J lost 3 bases; unmatched junction nucleotides: 1. The CDR3 runs 14 residues. CDR3 loop: CASSSGQGYNEQFF. Written as DNA, the CDR3 is TGCGCCAGCAGCTCGGGACAGGGCTACAATGAGCAGTTCTTC.

V usage is TRBV5-6 and J usage is TRBJ2-7; 9 nucleotides line up with TRBD1. CDR1 and CDR2 from the germline V gene are SGHDT and YYEEEE. CDR3 size: 16 residues. V shed 4 bases, J shed 3 bases, and the junction held 11 bases outside the gene matches. The CDR3 sequence is CASSTLQGALGYEQYF. The CDR3 DNA reads as TGTGCCAGCAGCACCTTACAGGGGGCGTTAGGCTACGAGCAGTACTTC.

The table lists this clone with a few counts. The chain combines TRBV6-6 with TRBJ2-7; TRBD1 matches 11 bases. The germline gives CDR1 MNHNY, CDR2 SVGAGI (reference sequence). The CDR3 contains 14 residues. V gave up 4 bases and J gave up 5 bases; unmatched junction bases: 4. The CDR3 coding sequence is TGTGCCAGCAGTTCGGGACAGGGGGTTGACGAGCAGTACTTC. Protein: CASSSGQGVDEQYF.

This clone occurred once. This chain connects TRBV19 to TRBJ1-4; perhaps TRBD1 as D (6 bases). The CDR3 contains 16 residues. The ends were cut back, 0 bases at V and 5 bases at J, with 13 bases in the middle. Germline CDR1 and CDR2: LNHDA and SQIVND (reference sequence). Written as DNA, the CDR3 is TGTGCCAGTAGTATAGATCCGGGGGGCAGGAATGAAAAACTGTTTTTT. Translation gives CASSIDPGGRNEKLFF. Looking up the rest from reference TRBV19 and TRBJ1-4 gives the full variable domain: DGGITQSPKYLFRKEGQNVTLSCEQNLNHDAMYWYRQDPGQGLRLIYYSQIVNDFQKGDIAEGYSVSREKKESFPLTVTSAQKNPTAFYLCASSIDPGGRNEKLFFGSGTQLSVL.

This chain connects TRBV29-1 to TRBJ2-3; 14 bases fit TRBD2. The V and J ends lost 2 bases and 8 bases, in that order; junction bases with no gene match: 6. The CDR3 has 15 amino acids. Germline V CDR1 and CDR2: SQVTM, ANQGSEA. The CDR3 loop is CSVEIGLAGGGTQYF. CDR3 nucleotides: TGCAGCGTTGAAATCGGACTAGCGGGAGGAGGTACGCAGTATTTT.

V is TRBV6-5 and J is TRBJ2-7, with D tentatively TRBD1 (6 bases). Per germline, CDR1 MNHEY and CDR2 SVGAGI. The CDR3 is 15 amino acids. Trimming removed 6 bases at V and 0 bases at J, with 15 bases between. Here the CDR3 DNA reads TGTGCCAGCAGAAGGACAGCCGAGTCCTCCTACGAGCAGTACTTC. Protein: CASRRTAESSYEQYF.

V usage is TRBV6-1 and J usage is TRBJ2-7; possibly TRBD1 for D (6 bases). The germline V gene encodes CDR1 MNHNS and CDR2 SASEGT. V dropped 6 bases and J dropped 2 bases, with 14 bases sitting between them. This CDR3 has 14 residues. CDR3 DNA sequence: TGTGCCAGCAGACGACAGGTGTTAACCTACGAGCAGTACTTC. Protein sequence: CASRRQVLTYEQYF.

This sequence joins TRBV4-1 and TRBJ2-3, with D possibly TRBD2 on 5 matching bases. Deletions cut 7 bases from V and 0 bases from J, with 11 bases between. The V gene's germline CDR1 is MGHRA and CDR2 YSYEKL. CDR3 length: 14 residues. CDR3 sequence (DNA): TGCGCCAGCAAAGGCGGACTTAGCACAGATACGCAGTATTTT. It codes for CASKGGLSTDTQYF.

This clone has only one observation. This chain uses TRBV7-6 with TRBJ2-3; tentative D call: TRBD2 (8 bases). Looked up from germline, CDR1 is SGHVS and CDR2 is FNYEAQ. The CDR3 has 14 residues. Trimming shortened V by 5 bases and J by 6 bases, and 15 bases separated the two germline ends. CDR3 nucleotides: TGTGCCAGCAGCCGTAGCGGGACAGACGATACGCAGTATTTT. Protein sequence: CASSRSGTDDTQYF.

This sequence joins TRBV5-6 and TRBJ2-1; 10 positions agree with TRBD2. Unmatched junction bases numbered 10, after V lost 4 bases and J lost 6 bases. Germline CDR1 reads SGHDT; CDR2 reads YYEEEE. The CDR3 has 16 amino acids. The CDR3 region is CASSDSGLAVFNEQFF. In nucleotides, the CDR3 is TGTGCCAGCAGCGACTCTGGACTAGCGGTTTTCAATGAGCAGTTCTTC. Complete variable domain (other parts from reference TRBV5-6 and TRBJ2-1): DAGVTQSPTHLIKTRGQQVTLRCSPKSGHDTVSWYQQALGQGPQFIFQYYEEEERQRGNFPDRFSGHQFPNYSSELNVNALLLGDSALYLCASSDSGLAVFNEQFFGPGTRLTVL.

The rearrangement joins TRBV5-1 to TRBJ2-3; possibly TRBD2 for D (6 bases). The V end lost 4 bases, the J end lost 2 bases, and 14 bases lay between the germline ends. The CDR3 has 15 amino acids. From germline, CDR1 is SGHRS and CDR2 YFSETQ. The CDR3 spells CASSERSGYTDTQYF. The CDR3 DNA follows: TGCGCCAGCAGCGAACGTAGCGGTTACACAGATACGCAGTATTTT.

The rearrangement joins TRBV19 to TRBJ1-1; tentatively, D is TRBD1 (5 bases). CDR1 is LNHDA and CDR2 is SQIVND in the germline V gene (reference sequence). V was pared by 6 bases and J by 4 bases, with 12 bases between. CDR3 length: 13 amino acids. The CDR3 loop is CASRRQRATEAFF. The CDR3 nucleotides read TGTGCCAGTAGACGACAGAGGGCCACTGAAGCTTTCTTT.

This chain connects TRBV6-1 to TRBJ2-7; 14 positions match TRBD2. This CDR3 is 17 amino acids long. Trimming removed 4 bases from V and 2 bases from J; junction bases left unmatched: 7. Germline assignment: CDR1 MNHNS and CDR2 SASEGT. The CDR3 nucleotides read TGTGCCAGCAGTGTCCTTGGGACTAGCGGGAGTACCTACGAGCAGTACTTC. Translation: CASSVLGTSGSTYEQYF.

This clone appeared a few times. The genes are TRBV7-9 and TRBJ2-1; D may be TRBD2 (6 bases). CDR3 size: 16 residues. Germline V gene sequence: CDR1 SEHNR, CDR2 FQNEAQ (reference sequence). Trimming left V 1 base short and J 8 bases short, with 18 bases between. The CDR3 DNA is TGTGCCAGCAGCTTAGGGAGCGGGCAAAACGGGGATGAGCAGTTCTTC. Residues: CASSLGSGQNGDEQFF.

The chain carries TRBV27 and TRBJ2-1; 9 nucleotides align to TRBD1. The germline V gene has CDR1 MNHEY and CDR2 SMNVEV (reference sequence). The CDR3 covers 16 residues. The J segment lost 9 bases and the V segment lost 7 bases, leaving 16 bases of the junction unmatched. The CDR3 here is CASTPTGTGFRSEQFF. The CDR3, as DNA: TGTGCCAGCACCCCCACCGGGACAGGGTTTCGTAGTGAGCAGTTCTTC.